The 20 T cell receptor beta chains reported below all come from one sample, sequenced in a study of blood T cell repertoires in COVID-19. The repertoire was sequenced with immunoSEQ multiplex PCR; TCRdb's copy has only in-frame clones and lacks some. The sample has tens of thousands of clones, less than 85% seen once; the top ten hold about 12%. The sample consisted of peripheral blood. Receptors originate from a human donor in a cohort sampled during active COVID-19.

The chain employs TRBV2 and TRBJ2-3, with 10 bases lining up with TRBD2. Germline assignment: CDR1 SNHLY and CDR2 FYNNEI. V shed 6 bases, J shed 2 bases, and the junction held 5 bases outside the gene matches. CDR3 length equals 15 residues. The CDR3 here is CASRVLAGYTDTQYF. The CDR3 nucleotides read TGTGCCAGCAGGGTACTAGCGGGGTACACAGATACGCAGTATTTT.

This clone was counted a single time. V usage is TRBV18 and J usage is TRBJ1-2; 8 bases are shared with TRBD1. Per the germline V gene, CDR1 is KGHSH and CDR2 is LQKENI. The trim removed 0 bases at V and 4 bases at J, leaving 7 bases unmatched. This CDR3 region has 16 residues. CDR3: CASSPPTGQGAYGYTF. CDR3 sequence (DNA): TGTGCCAGCTCACCACCCACTGGGCAGGGGGCCTATGGCTACACCTTC.

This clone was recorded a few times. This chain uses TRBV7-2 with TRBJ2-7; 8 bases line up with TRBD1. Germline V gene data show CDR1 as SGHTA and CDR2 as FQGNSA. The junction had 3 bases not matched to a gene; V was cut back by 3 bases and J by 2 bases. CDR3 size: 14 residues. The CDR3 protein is CASSLRTGPYEQYF. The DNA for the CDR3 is TGTGCCAGCAGCTTGCGGACAGGGCCCTACGAGCAGTACTTC. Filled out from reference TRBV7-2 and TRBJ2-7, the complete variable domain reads GAGVSQSPSNKVTEKGKDVELRCDPISGHTALYWYRQSLGQGLEFLIYFQGNSAPDKSGLPSDRFSAERTGGSVSTLTIQRTQQEDSAVYLCASSLRTGPYEQYFGPGTRLTVT.

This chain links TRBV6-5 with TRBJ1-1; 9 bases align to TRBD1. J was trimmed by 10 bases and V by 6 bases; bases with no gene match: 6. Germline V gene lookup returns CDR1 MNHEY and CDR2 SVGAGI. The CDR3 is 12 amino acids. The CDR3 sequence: CASSVKQGAAFF. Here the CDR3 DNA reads TGTGCCAGCAGCGTAAAACAGGGGGCAGCTTTCTTT.

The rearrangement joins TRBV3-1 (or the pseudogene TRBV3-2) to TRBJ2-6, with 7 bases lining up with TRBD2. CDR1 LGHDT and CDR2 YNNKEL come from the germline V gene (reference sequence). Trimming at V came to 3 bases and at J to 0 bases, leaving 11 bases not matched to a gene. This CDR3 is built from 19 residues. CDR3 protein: CASSHDLGGGYSGANVLTF. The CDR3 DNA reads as TGTGCCAGCAGCCACGACCTGGGCGGGGGATACTCTGGGGCCAACGTCCTGACTTTC.

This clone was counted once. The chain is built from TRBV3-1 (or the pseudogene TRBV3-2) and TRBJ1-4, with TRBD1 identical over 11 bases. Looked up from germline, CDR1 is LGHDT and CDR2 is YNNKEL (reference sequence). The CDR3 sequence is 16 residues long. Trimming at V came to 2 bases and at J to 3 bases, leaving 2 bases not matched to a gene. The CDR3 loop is CASSQRTGGSNEKLFF. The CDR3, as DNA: TGTGCCAGCAGCCAAAGGACAGGGGGCTCTAATGAAAAACTGTTTTTT.

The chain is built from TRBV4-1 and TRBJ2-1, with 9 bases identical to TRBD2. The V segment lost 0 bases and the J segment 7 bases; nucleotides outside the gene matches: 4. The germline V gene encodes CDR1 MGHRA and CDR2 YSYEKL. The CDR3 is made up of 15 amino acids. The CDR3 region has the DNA TGCGCCAGCAGCCAAGACCGACTAGCGGAAAATGAGCAGTTCTTC. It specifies CASSQDRLAENEQFF.

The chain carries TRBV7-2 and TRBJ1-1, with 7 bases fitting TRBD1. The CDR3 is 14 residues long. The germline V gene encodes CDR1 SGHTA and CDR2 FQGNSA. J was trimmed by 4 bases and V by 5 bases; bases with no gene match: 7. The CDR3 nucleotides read TGTGCCAGCAGCACGACAGGGTTTGCCACTGAAGCTTTCTTT. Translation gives CASSTTGFATEAFF.

In DNA, the CDR3 is TGTGCCAGCAGTGTCTCCTCCGGGACAACCCCAGGGAATGAAAAACTGTTTTTT. It translates to CASSVSSGTTPGNEKLFF. This chain connects TRBV2 to TRBJ1-4; tentative D call: TRBD1 (6 bases). CDR1 and CDR2 (germline): SNHLY, FYNNEI. The CDR3 spans 18 residues. Trimming cost V 4 bases and J 5 bases, with 23 bases left between them.

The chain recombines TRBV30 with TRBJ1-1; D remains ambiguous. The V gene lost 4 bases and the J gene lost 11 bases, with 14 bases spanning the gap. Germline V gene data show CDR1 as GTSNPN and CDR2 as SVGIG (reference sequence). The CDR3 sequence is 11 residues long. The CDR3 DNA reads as TGTGCCTGGACTTTCGAGTACTGGGCTTTCTTT. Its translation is CAWTFEYWAFF.

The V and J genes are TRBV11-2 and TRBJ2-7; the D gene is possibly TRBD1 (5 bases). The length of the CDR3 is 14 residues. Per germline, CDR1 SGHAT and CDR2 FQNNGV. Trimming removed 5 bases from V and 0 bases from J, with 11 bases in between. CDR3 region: CASSLRTSSYEQYF. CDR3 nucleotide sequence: TGTGCCAGCAGCCTTAGGACATCCTCCTACGAGCAGTACTTC.

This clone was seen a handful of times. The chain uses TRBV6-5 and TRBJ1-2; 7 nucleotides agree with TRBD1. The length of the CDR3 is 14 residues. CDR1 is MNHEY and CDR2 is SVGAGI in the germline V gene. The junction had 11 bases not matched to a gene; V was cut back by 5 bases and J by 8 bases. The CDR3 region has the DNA TGTGCCAGCAGTAGCCTCAGGGGGACCGGGGGCTACACCTTC. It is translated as CASSSLRGTGGYTF.

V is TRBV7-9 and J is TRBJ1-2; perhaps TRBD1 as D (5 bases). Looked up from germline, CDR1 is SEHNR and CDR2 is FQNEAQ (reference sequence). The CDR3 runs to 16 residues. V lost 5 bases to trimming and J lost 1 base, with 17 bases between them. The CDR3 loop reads CASSPLGAAYNYGYTF. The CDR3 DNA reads TGTGCCAGCAGCCCTCTAGGGGCAGCGTATAACTATGGCTACACCTTC.

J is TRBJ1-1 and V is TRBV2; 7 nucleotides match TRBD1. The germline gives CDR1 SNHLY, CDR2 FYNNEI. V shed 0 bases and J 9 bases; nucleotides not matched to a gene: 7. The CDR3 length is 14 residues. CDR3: CASSEALLRGQAFF. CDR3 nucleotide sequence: TGTGCCAGCAGTGAAGCGCTTCTTAGGGGGCAAGCTTTCTTT.

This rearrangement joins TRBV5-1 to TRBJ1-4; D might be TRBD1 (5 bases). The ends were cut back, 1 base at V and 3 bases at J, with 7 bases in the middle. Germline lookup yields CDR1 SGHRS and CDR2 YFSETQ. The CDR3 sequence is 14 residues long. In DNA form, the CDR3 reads TGCGCCAGCAGCTTGATGGGGCCTAATGAAAAACTGTTTTTT. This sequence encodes CASSLMGPNEKLFF.

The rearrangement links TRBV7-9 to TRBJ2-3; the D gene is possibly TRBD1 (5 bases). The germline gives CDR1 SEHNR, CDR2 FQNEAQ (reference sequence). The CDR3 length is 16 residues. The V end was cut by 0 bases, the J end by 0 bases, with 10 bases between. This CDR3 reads CASSLAVWGSTDTQYF. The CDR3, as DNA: TGTGCCAGCAGCTTAGCGGTTTGGGGCAGCACAGATACGCAGTATTTT.

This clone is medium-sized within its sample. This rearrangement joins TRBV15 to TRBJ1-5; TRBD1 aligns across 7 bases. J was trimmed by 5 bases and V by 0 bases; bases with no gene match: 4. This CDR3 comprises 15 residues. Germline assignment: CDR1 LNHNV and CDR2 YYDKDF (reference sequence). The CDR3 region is CATSRDQGGYQPQHF. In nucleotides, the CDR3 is TGTGCCACCAGCAGAGATCAAGGGGGCTATCAGCCCCAGCATTTT.

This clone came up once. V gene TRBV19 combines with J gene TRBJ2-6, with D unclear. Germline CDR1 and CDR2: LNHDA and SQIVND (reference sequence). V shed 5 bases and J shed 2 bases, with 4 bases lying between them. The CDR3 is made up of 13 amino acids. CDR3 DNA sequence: TGTGCCAGTAGTTCGGCTGGGGCCAACGTCCTGACTTTC. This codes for CASSSAGANVLTF. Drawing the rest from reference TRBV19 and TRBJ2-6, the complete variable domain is DGGITQSPKYLFRKEGQNVTLSCEQNLNHDAMYWYRQDPGQGLRLIYYSQIVNDFQKGDIAEGYSVSREKKESFPLTVTSAQKNPTAFYLCASSSAGANVLTFGAGSRLTVL.

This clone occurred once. As DNA, the CDR3 is TGTGCCAGCAGCGTAAGGGGGGGGTATCAAGAGACCCAGTACTTC. Its protein is CASSVRGGYQETQYF. The rearrangement links TRBV9 to TRBJ2-5, with a tentative D call TRBD2 (7 bases). CDR1 is SGDLS and CDR2 is YYNGEE in the germline V gene. The germline V and J ends were trimmed by 1 base and 2 bases, with 12 bases remaining between them. The CDR3 extends over 15 amino acids.

The CDR3 loop reads CASSSPLPPWGGLMDEQFF. CDR3 DNA: TGTGCCAGCAGTTCCCCCTTACCTCCGTGGGGGGGGCTTATGGATGAGCAGTTCTTC. The gene calls are TRBV7-2 and TRBJ2-1, with D possibly being TRBD2 (7 bases). CDR3 size: 19 residues. V was shortened by 6 bases and J by 8 bases, with 32 bases between the two germline ends. The germline CDR1 and CDR2 sequences are SGHTA and FQGNSA.